Listed here are 27 T cell receptor beta chains from one sample, sequenced in a study of OX40 agonist ivuxolimab in advanced cancers. Sequencing was performed with immunoSEQ multiplex PCR; in TCRdb, only in-frame clones are kept and a portion is missing. The data show about 84,000 clones, approximately 80% seen once. Sequencing used CD4+ or CD8+ T cells sorted from blood, obtained in a trial of the OX40 agonist ivuxolimab. Receptors originate from an adult with an advanced solid tumor such as melanoma, head and neck, liver or kidney cancer.

This chain joins TRBV7-6 and TRBJ2-7; maybe TRBD2 (7 bases). Between the trimmed V and J ends, which lost 5 bases and 6 bases, there was a span of 14 bases. CDR1 is SGHVS, CDR2 FNYEAQ, per germline. This CDR3 has 13 residues. The DNA of the CDR3 is TGTGCCAGCAGCCAAGGGGGGGGGATCGAGCAGTACTTC. Its translation is CASSQGGGIEQYF.

The chain uses TRBV4-2 and TRBJ2-5, with D hard to call. V gave up 4 bases and J gave up 9 bases, with 15 bases separating them. The CDR3 runs to 13 residues. Germline loops: CDR1 LGHNA, CDR2 YNFKEQ. The DNA of the CDR3 is TGTGCCAGCAGCCTATCCGGATCTTCGGCCCAGTACTTC. This gives the protein CASSLSGSSAQYF.

This clone was seen a few times. The gene calls are TRBV7-2 and TRBJ2-3; D possibly uses TRBD1 or TRBD2 (7 bases each). The CDR3 has 15 amino acids. Germline V gives CDR1 SGHTA, CDR2 FQGNSA. V dropped 3 bases and J dropped 4 bases, with 14 bases sitting between them. The CDR3 DNA reads as TGTGCCAGCAGCTTCCAGGGGGGGTCCGCAGATACGCAGTATTTT. It encodes CASSFQGGSADTQYF.

The genes are TRBV19 and TRBJ2-3; no clear D. The CDR3 totals 14 residues. V dropped 7 bases and J dropped 1 base, with 12 bases sitting between them. From germline, CDR1 is LNHDA and CDR2 SQIVND (reference sequence). The CDR3 region has the DNA TGTGCCAGTACTCGAGATGGGGGCACAGATACGCAGTATTTT. Translated: CASTRDGGTDTQYF.

The rearrangement uses TRBV18 and TRBJ1-6; TRBD1 is a possible D gene (5 bases). The ends were cut back, 1 base at V and 3 bases at J, with 22 bases in the middle. CDR3 length equals 20 residues. CDR1 and CDR2 (germline): KGHSH, LQKENI. CDR3 region: CASSPRAGLEGPVYNSPLHF. Here the CDR3 DNA reads TGTGCCAGCTCACCACGTGCAGGGTTGGAGGGCCCTGTCTATAATTCACCCCTCCACTTT.

CDR3 sequence: CASSLAQGANTQYF. CDR3 coding DNA: TGTGCCAGCAGCTTAGCGCAAGGCGCAAATACGCAGTATTTT. The rearrangement links TRBV7-2 to TRBJ2-3, with D unresolved. The CDR3 spans 14 residues. V lost 0 bases, J lost 7 bases, and 11 bases lay in between. Looked up from germline, CDR1 is SGHTA and CDR2 is FQGNSA.

This chain uses TRBV5-6 with TRBJ1-4, with D unresolved. Trimming cost V 1 base and J 6 bases, with 16 bases left between them. The CDR3 is 16 amino acids. CDR1 is SGHDT, CDR2 YYEEEE, per germline. The chain's CDR3 is CASSLTPPTRDEKLFF. The CDR3 DNA sequence: TGTGCCAGCAGCTTGACACCCCCCACTCGGGATGAAAAACTGTTTTTT. Complete variable domain (other parts from reference TRBV5-6 and TRBJ1-4): DAGVTQSPTHLIKTRGQQVTLRCSPKSGHDTVSWYQQALGQGPQFIFQYYEEEERQRGNFPDRFSGHQFPNYSSELNVNALLLGDSALYLCASSLTPPTRDEKLFFGSGTQLSVL.

The chain combines TRBV28 with TRBJ1-5; D unclear. V gave up 3 bases and J gave up 0 bases, with 9 bases separating them. Per the germline V gene, CDR1 is MDHEN and CDR2 is SYDVKM. CDR3 length: 15 residues. The CDR3 nucleotides read TGTGCCAGCAGTTTCGATGTAGCTAGCAATCAGCCCCAGCATTTT. Residues: CASSFDVASNQPQHF.

The chain links TRBV28 to TRBJ1-2; D ambiguous. With 4 bases removed from V and 10 bases from J, the gap between germline ends came to 10 bases. The CDR3 is 11 residues long. Germline V gives CDR1 MDHEN, CDR2 SYDVKM. The CDR3 region is CASSWADSYTF. CDR3 bases: TGTGCCAGCAGTTGGGCGGACTCCTACACCTTC.

CDR3 sequence: CAISEKREANYGYTF. In nucleotides, the CDR3 is TGTGCCATCAGTGAAAAAAGGGAGGCTAACTATGGCTACACCTTC. The rearrangement links TRBV10-3 to TRBJ1-2, with D uncertain. CDR1 and CDR2 from the germline V gene are ENHRY and SYGVKD. CDR3 length: 15 residues. The V gene lost 3 bases and the J gene lost 0 bases, with 11 bases spanning the gap.

This chain joins TRBV18 and TRBJ2-2; perhaps TRBD2 as D (6 bases). The CDR3 is 18 amino acids. Germline CDR1 is KGHSH and CDR2 is LQKENI. V lost 3 bases and J lost 4, with 21 bases in between. CDR3 bases: TGTGCCAGCTCACCGATCGAAGTGGGAGGAAGGAGCACCGGGGAGCTGTTTTTT. This encodes CASSPIEVGGRSTGELFF.

The rearrangement links TRBV18 to TRBJ1-1; D gene uncertain. Germline CDR1 KGHSH, CDR2 LQKENI. The CDR3 is 15 residues long. Trimming left V 3 bases short and J 4 bases short, with 15 bases between. DNA of the CDR3: TGTGCCAGCTCACCCTATGGGGTGGAAGGCACTGAAGCTTTCTTT. This translates into CASSPYGVEGTEAFF.

V is TRBV19 and J is TRBJ2-2, with D unclear. This CDR3 spans 16 amino acids. Trimming shortened V by 3 bases and J by 0 bases, and 11 bases separated the two germline ends. Germline CDR1 and CDR2: LNHDA and SQIVND (reference sequence). As DNA, the CDR3 is TGTGCCAGTAGTATCTCTCCGCCCGCGAACACCGGGGAGCTGTTTTTT. It encodes CASSISPPANTGELFF.

This clone was observed a handful of times. This sequence joins TRBV7-9 and TRBJ1-1; the D gene is possibly TRBD1 (5 bases). The CDR3 totals 13 residues. Trimming left V 6 bases short and J 3 bases short, with 11 bases between. The germline V gene has CDR1 SEHNR and CDR2 FQNEAQ (reference sequence). The CDR3 nucleotides read TGTGCCAGCAGTAAGGAAGGGGACACTGAAGCTTTCTTT. It yields the protein CASSKEGDTEAFF.

The V and J genes are TRBV19 and TRBJ2-3; D unclear. V lost 3 bases and J 1 base, leaving 8 bases between the germline ends. Germline assignment: CDR1 LNHDA and CDR2 SQIVND (reference sequence). The CDR3 has 14 amino acids. CDR3 nucleotides: TGTGCCAGTAGTATGCGAATTCGCACAGATACGCAGTATTTT. Its translation: CASSMRIRTDTQYF.

This chain uses TRBV15 with TRBJ2-7, with D tentatively TRBD1 or TRBD2 (5 bases each). The CDR3 sequence is 17 residues long. Trimming pared 2 bases from V and 3 bases from J, leaving 20 bases between. Germline assignment: CDR1 LNHNV and CDR2 YYDKDF (reference sequence). For the CDR3, the DNA is TGTGCCACCAGCAGATTGCTCGGGCCGGGACCCCTCTACGAGCAGTACTTC. Its protein product is CATSRLLGPGPLYEQYF.

The rearrangement links TRBV7-9 to TRBJ1-1; 7 nucleotides match TRBD1. Germline CDR1 and CDR2: SEHNR and FQNEAQ (reference sequence). This CDR3 has 15 amino acids. V shed 7 bases, J shed 1 base, and the junction held 9 bases outside the gene matches. CDR3 in amino acids: CASILPGQRNTEAFF. The CDR3 nucleotides read TGTGCCAGCATCCTACCGGGACAGAGGAACACTGAAGCTTTCTTT.

The chain employs TRBV5-6 and TRBJ1-2; weak D call: TRBD1 (5 bases). The CDR3 loop spans 11 amino acids. The germline V and J ends were trimmed by 5 bases and 7 bases, with 9 bases remaining between them. In germline, CDR1 is SGHDT, CDR2 YYEEEE. DNA for the CDR3: TGTGCCAGCAGTTTAGGGGCTGGCTACACCTTC. Protein sequence: CASSLGAGYTF.

This chain connects TRBV27 to TRBJ2-5; a weak D match, TRBD1 (5 bases). The CDR3 has 13 amino acids. Germline assignment: CDR1 MNHEY and CDR2 SMNVEV (reference sequence). Trimming pared 8 bases from V and 0 bases from J, leaving 10 bases between. CDR3 region: CASGNRNQETQYF. DNA for the CDR3: TGTGCCAGCGGTAACAGGAACCAAGAGACCCAGTACTTC.

The chain recombines TRBV6-5 with TRBJ1-5; TRBD1 aligns across 9 bases. The V and J ends lost 4 bases and 4 bases, in that order; junction bases with no gene match: 2. This CDR3 contains 14 residues. Germline CDR1 MNHEY, CDR2 SVGAGI. In DNA, the CDR3 is TGTGCCAGCAGTTTAGGACAGGGGAATCAGCCCCAGCATTTT. Its translation is CASSLGQGNQPQHF.

This chain connects TRBV7-9 to TRBJ2-1, with 9 nucleotides matching TRBD2. Trimming cost V 3 bases and J 6 bases; bases outside gene matches: 3. This CDR3 is built from 14 residues. CDR1 is SEHNR, CDR2 FQNEAQ, per germline (reference sequence). The CDR3 sequence: CASSLRGGPNEQFF. In nucleotides, the CDR3 is TGTGCCAGCAGCTTGCGGGGGGGGCCCAATGAGCAGTTCTTC.

The J gene is TRBJ1-1, the V gene TRBV27; 8 nucleotides match TRBD1. The V gene end was trimmed by 6 bases and the J gene end by 7 bases; junction bases not matched to a gene: 13. The CDR3 runs to 15 residues. Germline CDR1 reads MNHEY; CDR2 reads SMNVEV (reference sequence). CDR3 bases: TGTGCCAGCAGGGGCCAAGGACAGGGTGCAATTGAAGCTTTCTTT. Translation gives CASRGQGQGAIEAFF.

The CDR3 nucleotides read TGTGCCAGCAGCCCCCCGAGAAGTAGCACTGAAGCTTTCTTT. Translation gives CASSPPRSSTEAFF. V gene TRBV7-2 combines with J gene TRBJ1-1, with D hard to call. CDR3 length: 14 residues. The V gene's germline CDR1 is SGHTA and CDR2 FQGNSA. V gave up 5 bases and J gave up 4 bases, with 14 bases separating them.

The chain uses TRBV30 and TRBJ1-3; the D is unclear. The CDR3 totals 14 residues. Germline loops: CDR1 GTSNPN, CDR2 SVGIG (reference sequence). The germline V and J ends were trimmed by 4 bases and 0 bases, with 10 bases remaining between them. CDR3 residues: CAWTEGHSGNTIYF. The CDR3 DNA sequence: TGTGCCTGGACCGAAGGGCACTCTGGAAACACCATATATTTT.

The V gene is TRBV6-5, the J gene TRBJ1-1; TRBD1 matches 8 bases. J gave up 2 bases and V 2 bases, and 1 base lay outside the gene matches. This CDR3 contains 14 residues. CDR1 is MNHEY and CDR2 is SVGAGI in the germline V gene. The CDR3 DNA is TGTGCCAGCAGTTACACAGGGGGTAACACTGAAGCTTTCTTT. This sequence encodes CASSYTGGNTEAFF.

In this sample, this clone turned up a few times. This chain links TRBV11-2 with TRBJ1-2, with D maybe TRBD1 (5 bases). V lost 1 base and J 2 bases, leaving 20 bases between the germline ends. The CDR3 runs to 18 residues. The germline CDR1 and CDR2 sequences are SGHAT and FQNNGV. The DNA for the CDR3 is TGTGCCAGCAGCTTAGTCCCGCCAGACAGTCTAACAAACTATGGCTACACCTTC. Translating it yields CASSLVPPDSLTNYGYTF.

This clone has only one observation. The chain joins TRBV28 to TRBJ2-7; perhaps TRBD2 as D (6 bases). V gave up 7 bases and J gave up 3 bases, with 13 bases separating them. The germline gives CDR1 MDHEN, CDR2 SYDVKM. This CDR3 contains 13 residues. DNA of the CDR3: TGTGCCAGCACCACAGGCGGGGACTACGAGCAGTACTTC. Its protein is CASTTGGDYEQYF. The full variable domain, its missing parts supplied by reference TRBV28 and TRBJ2-7, is DVKVTQSSRYLVKRTGEKVFLECVQDMDHENMFWYRQDPGLGLRLIYFSYDVKMKEKGDIPEGYSVSREKKERFSLILESASTNQTSMYLCASTTGGDYEQYFGPGTRLTVT.